The 20 T cell receptor beta chains given below trace back to one sample, sequenced in a study of T cells in Graves' hyperthyroidism and ophthalmopathy. TCR beta CDR3 regions were amplified from RNA transcripts. TCR CDR3 underwent first-round RT-PCR with the HTBI primer set. TCRdb reprocessed the multiplex PCR reads with MiXCR, giving one entry per CDR3 protein. Of roughly 500,000 distinct CDR3 sequences listed, approximately 16% are singletons. The specimen was blood. Receptor source: a young woman with Graves' ophthalmopathy.

This clonotype was detected many times. The rearrangement links TRBV29-1 to TRBJ1-1; D gene ambiguous. CDR1 and CDR2 from the germline V gene are SQVTM and ANQGSEA. This CDR3 comprises 12 residues. The CDR3 protein is CISSGPNTEAFF. The CDR3, as DNA: TGCATCAGTTCCGGGCCGAACACTGAAGCTTTCTTT.

This clonotype has a count of ten or more. This chain joins TRBV28 and TRBJ2-7; the match to TRBD1 covers 9 bases. V shed 8 bases and J 4 bases; nucleotides not matched to a gene: 6. CDR1 and CDR2 (germline): MDHEN, SYDVKM. The CDR3 is 13 amino acids. In DNA form, the CDR3 reads TGTGCCAGCGCTCATGGACAGGGGTACGAGCAGTACTTC. Amino acids: CASAHGQGYEQYF.

This clonotype was seen more than once but under ten times. This sequence joins TRBV6-6 and TRBJ2-2; TRBD1 is a possible D gene (5 bases). Trimming removed 0 bases at V and 7 bases at J, with 6 bases between. The germline V gene encodes CDR1 MNHNY and CDR2 SVGAGI (reference sequence). The CDR3 spans 13 residues. The DNA of the CDR3 is TGTGCCAGCAGTTACTCAAGGGGCGGGGAGCTGTTTTTT. It is translated as CASSYSRGGELFF.

This clonotype was detected ten times or more. A single base separates this from a much larger clone, so it may be a read error. The rearrangement joins TRBV12-3 or TRBV12-4 to TRBJ1-5; TRBD1 matches at 8 bases. The CDR3 extends over 14 amino acids. J lost 3 bases, V lost 6 bases, and 4 bases had no gene match. The CDR3 nucleotides read TGTGCCAGCAGGCCGACAGGGGCCAATCAGCCCCAGCATTTT. It codes for CASRPTGANQPQHF.

This clonotype was recorded at least ten times. The chain has TRBV2 and TRBJ2-7; D is uncertain. Germline values: CDR1 SNHLY, CDR2 FYNNEI. The V and J ends lost 2 bases and 4 bases respectively, with 6 bases between them. The CDR3 covers 12 residues. The CDR3 DNA sequence: TGTGCCAGCAGTGAAATGAGGTACGAGCAGTACTTC. The encoded protein is CASSEMRYEQYF.

At least ten counts were recorded for this clonotype. The chain uses TRBV28 and TRBJ2-7, with 10 bases identical to TRBD2. Trimming took 7 bases from V and 6 from J; bases not matched to a gene: 15. Germline V lookup: CDR1 MDHEN, CDR2 SYDVKM. The CDR3 loop spans 16 amino acids. The CDR3 protein is CASTLLFGTSDAEQYF. The CDR3, as DNA: TGTGCCAGCACCCTATTGTTTGGGACTAGCGATGCCGAGCAGTACTTC.

This clonotype was picked up many times. The chain employs TRBV5-1 and TRBJ2-3, with D uncertain. Trimming pared 3 bases from V and 0 bases from J, leaving 17 bases between. The CDR3 runs 17 residues. Germline loops: CDR1 SGHRS, CDR2 YFSETQ. Written as DNA, the CDR3 is TGCGCCAGCAGCTACGACTCCTACCAACTAAGCACAGATACGCAGTATTTT. Its protein is CASSYDSYQLSTDTQYF.

This chain uses TRBV6-2 or TRBV6-3 with TRBJ2-3; unclear D gene. This CDR3 region has 15 residues. V lost 2 bases to trimming and J lost 1 base, with 10 bases between them. Germline V lookup: CDR1 MNHEY, CDR2 SVGEGT. In nucleotides, the CDR3 is TGTGCCAGCAGTTACCGTTCGCAGGGCACAGATACGCAGTATTTT. Translation: CASSYRSQGTDTQYF.

Only a few counts were recorded for this clonotype. The chain joins TRBV7-9 to TRBJ1-1; 11 bases align to TRBD1. The CDR3 spans 16 residues. The V and J ends lost 5 bases and 5 bases, in that order; junction bases with no gene match: 10. Germline V gene data show CDR1 as SEHNR and CDR2 as FQNEAQ (reference sequence). CDR3: CASSATGTGGYTEAFF. The CDR3 bases are TGTGCCAGCAGCGCAACCGGGACAGGGGGATATACTGAAGCTTTCTTT.

V gene TRBV24-1 combines with J gene TRBJ1-5; 8 bases align to TRBD1. Germline V gene data show CDR1 as KGHDR and CDR2 as SFDVKD. With V trimmed by 6 bases and J by 2 bases, 5 bases remained unmatched. This CDR3 is built from 15 residues. CDR3: CATSKTGDGNQPQHF. The CDR3 DNA reads TGTGCCACCAGTAAGACAGGGGATGGCAATCAGCCCCAGCATTTT.

This clonotype has ten or more counts. The chain couples TRBV5-8 to TRBJ1-1, with 7 bases aligning to TRBD1. V shed 2 bases, J shed 3 bases, and the junction held 10 bases outside the gene matches. CDR1 SGHTS and CDR2 YDEGEE come from the germline V gene. CDR3 size: 16 residues. The CDR3 sequence is CASSLKSGQFDTEAFF. Written as DNA, the CDR3 is TGTGCCAGCAGCTTAAAATCGGGACAGTTTGACACTGAAGCTTTCTTT. Complete variable domain (other parts from reference TRBV5-8 and TRBJ1-1): EAGVTQSPTHLIKTRGQQATLRCSPISGHTSVYWYQQALGLGLQFLLWYDEGEERNRGNFPPRFSGRQFPNYSSELNVNALELEDSALYLCASSLKSGQFDTEAFFGQGTRLTVV.

In this sample, this clonotype turned up many times. This chain uses TRBV6-2 or TRBV6-3 with TRBJ2-3; 7 positions agree with TRBD2. The CDR3 contains 17 residues. The trim removed 2 bases at V and 5 bases at J, leaving 13 bases unmatched. CDR1 and CDR2 (germline): MNHEY, SVGEGT. This CDR3 reads CASSYGGVPRNQDTQYF. CDR3 DNA sequence: TGTGCCAGCAGTTACGGGGGGGTCCCGAGGAATCAAGATACGCAGTATTTT.

The sample holds many counts of this clonotype. The J gene is TRBJ1-4, the V gene TRBV20-1; no clear D gene. V was shortened by 0 bases and J by 8 bases, with 16 bases between the two germline ends. This CDR3 has 15 residues. Germline V gene data show CDR1 as DFQATT and CDR2 as SNEGSKA (reference sequence). CDR3 sequence reads: CSARDPRHATEKLFF. The DNA for the CDR3 is TGCAGTGCTAGAGATCCCCGACACGCCACCGAAAAACTGTTTTTT.

The V gene is TRBV7-2, the J gene TRBJ2-3; TRBD2 matches 13 bases. The CDR3 has 18 residues. Germline CDR1 reads SGHTA; CDR2 reads FQGNSA. V lost 5 bases, J lost 7 bases, and 15 bases stayed unmatched. The CDR3 loop is CASSAGTSGTAGFYTQYF. Written as DNA, the CDR3 is TGTGCCAGCAGCGCCGGGACTAGCGGGACGGCCGGGTTTTATACGCAGTATTTT.

The V and J genes are TRBV6-2 or TRBV6-3 and TRBJ2-1; the D is unclear. Per germline, CDR1 MNHEY and CDR2 SVGEGT. Trimming left V 0 bases short and J 7 bases short, with 7 bases between. The CDR3 covers 13 residues. The CDR3 sequence: CASSYSIANEQFF. CDR3 DNA sequence: TGTGCCAGCAGTTACTCGATAGCAAATGAGCAGTTCTTC.

This chain connects TRBV4-1 to TRBJ2-7, with 8 bases matching TRBD1. Germline CDR1 is MGHRA and CDR2 is YSYEKL. V trimming: 4 bases; J trimming: 4 bases; junction bases outside the gene matches: 9. The CDR3 totals 15 residues. The CDR3 spells CASSPRQGRPYEQYF. The CDR3 bases are TGCGCCAGCAGCCCAAGACAGGGGAGGCCTTACGAGCAGTACTTC.

There are many counts of this clonotype. This sequence joins TRBV4-1 and TRBJ2-2; 7 bases fit TRBD1. Germline V gene lookup returns CDR1 MGHRA and CDR2 YSYEKL. Trimming at V came to 3 bases and at J to 5 bases, leaving 9 bases not matched to a gene. This CDR3 is 16 amino acids long. The CDR3 here is CASSQRQGVWTGELFF. For the CDR3, the DNA is TGCGCCAGCAGCCAGCGGCAGGGGGTATGGACCGGGGAGCTGTTTTTT.

This rearrangement joins TRBV28 to TRBJ2-1, with D tentatively TRBD1 (8 bases). The CDR3 is 15 residues long. V was trimmed by 5 bases and J by 2 bases, leaving 13 bases between them. CDR1 MDHEN and CDR2 SYDVKM come from the germline V gene. CDR3 region: CASSPTGGAYNEQFF. The DNA of the CDR3 is TGTGCCAGCAGTCCTACAGGGGGGGCCTACAATGAGCAGTTCTTC.

This clonotype was picked up one time. The chain couples TRBV28 to TRBJ1-6; D might be TRBD1 (6 bases). Per germline, CDR1 MDHEN and CDR2 SYDVKM. The CDR3 has 16 amino acids. The ends were cut back, 7 bases at V and 3 bases at J, with 16 bases in the middle. Written as DNA, the CDR3 is TGTGCCAGCACCCGGAGGGGGAAGCACTATAATTCACCCCTCCACTTT. Translated, it gives CASTRRGKHYNSPLHF.

Details on this clonotype: A much larger clone lies a single base off, so this may be a read error. This chain uses TRBV5-4 with TRBJ2-7; 8 nucleotides line up with TRBD1. The J segment lost 3 bases and the V segment lost 4 bases, leaving 6 bases of the junction unmatched. The CDR3 loop spans 14 amino acids. Germline V gene data show CDR1 as SGHNT and CDR2 as YYREEE (reference sequence). Written as DNA, the CDR3 is TGTGCCAGCAGCGCCGGGACAGGCCTCTACGAGCAGTACTTC. Translation: CASSAGTGLYEQYF. The full variable domain, completed using reference TRBV5-4 and TRBJ2-7, is ETGVTQSPTHLIKTRGQQVTLRCSSQSGHNTVSWYQQALGQGPQFIFQYYREEENGRGNFPPRFSGLQFPNYSSELNVNALELDDSALYLCASSAGTGLYEQYFGPGTRLTVT.